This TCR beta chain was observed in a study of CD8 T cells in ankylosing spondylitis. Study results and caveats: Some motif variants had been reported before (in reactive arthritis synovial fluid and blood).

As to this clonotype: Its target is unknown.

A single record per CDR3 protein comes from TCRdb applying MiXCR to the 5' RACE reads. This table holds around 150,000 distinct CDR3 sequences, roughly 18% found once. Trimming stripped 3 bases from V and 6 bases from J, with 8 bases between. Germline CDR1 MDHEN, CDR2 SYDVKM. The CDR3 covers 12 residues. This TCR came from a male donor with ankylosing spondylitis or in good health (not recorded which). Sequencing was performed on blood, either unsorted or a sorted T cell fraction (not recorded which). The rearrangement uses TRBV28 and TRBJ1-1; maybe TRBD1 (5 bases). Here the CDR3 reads CASSFLQAEAFF. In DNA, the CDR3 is TGTGCCAGCAGTTTCTTACAGGCTGAAGCTTTCTTT.